This TCR beta chain was profiled in a study of glioma-infiltrating T cells. This clonotype was picked up many times. The CDR3 is 14 residues long. The germline gives CDR1 MNHNS, CDR2 SASEGT. With 7 bases clipped from V and 0 bases from J, the junction kept 3 bases outside the gene matches. The iRepertoire nested amplicon-rescue multiplex PCR amplified TCR alpha and beta CDR3s from RNA. From the multiplex PCR reads, TCRdb called clonotypes with MiXCR, one entry per CDR3 protein. The sample carries approximately 20,000 distinct CDR3 sequences, 20% to 25% recorded once. This chain connects TRBV6-1 to TRBJ1-3; 7 nucleotides align to TRBD1. This TCR was sampled from a human donor with low-grade glioma or glioblastoma, undergoing nonglioma brain surgery, or in good health (not recorded which). Sequencing used glioma tissue, nonneoplastic brain tissue, or PBMCs (not recorded which). This chain's CDR3 is CASTTGSSGNTIYF. CDR3 nucleotide sequence: TGTGCCAGCACGACAGGGTCCTCTGGAAACACCATATATTTT.